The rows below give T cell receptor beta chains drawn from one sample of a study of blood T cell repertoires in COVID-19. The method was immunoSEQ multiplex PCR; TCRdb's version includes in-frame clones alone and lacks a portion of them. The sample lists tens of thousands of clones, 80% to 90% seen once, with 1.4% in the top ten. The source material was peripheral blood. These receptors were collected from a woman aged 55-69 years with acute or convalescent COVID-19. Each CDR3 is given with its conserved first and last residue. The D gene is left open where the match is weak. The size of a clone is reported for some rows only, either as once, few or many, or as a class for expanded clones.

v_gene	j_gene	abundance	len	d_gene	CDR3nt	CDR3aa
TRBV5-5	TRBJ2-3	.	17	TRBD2	TGTGCCAGCAGCTTCAGCGGGGGGGCCTCGACGGGAGATACGCAGTATTTT	CASSFSGGASTGDTQYF
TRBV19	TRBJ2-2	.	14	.	TGTGCCAGTAAGGGTAGGGGGGGCCACGGGGAGCTGTTTTTT	CASKGRGGHGELFF
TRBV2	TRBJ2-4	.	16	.	TGTGCCAGCAGTGACCGAAGACGGGACACGAAAAACATTCAGTACTTC	CASSDRRRDTKNIQYF
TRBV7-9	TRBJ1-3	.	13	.	TGTGCCAGCAGCTTAAGTACAGGAAACACCATATATTTT	CASSLSTGNTIYF
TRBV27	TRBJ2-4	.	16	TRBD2	TGTGCCAGCAGTACGGGGGGGCTCTTGGCCAAAAACATTCAGTACTTC	CASSTGGLLAKNIQYF
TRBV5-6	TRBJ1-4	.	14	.	TGTGCCAGCAGCCTCAGGGGACCGGGTGAAAAACTGTTTTTT	CASSLRGPGEKLFF
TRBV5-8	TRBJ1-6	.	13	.	TGTGCCAGCAGAGTCGTGGAGAATTCACCCCTCCACTTT	CASRVVENSPLHF
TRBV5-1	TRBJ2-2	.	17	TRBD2	TGCGCCAGCAGCTTGAAGTGGACAGCGGGGGACACCGGGGAGCTGTTTTTT	CASSLKWTAGDTGELFF
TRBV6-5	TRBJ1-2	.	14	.	TGTGCCAGCAGTTACTTTCATTCGGGGAGTGGCTACACCTTC	CASSYFHSGSGYTF
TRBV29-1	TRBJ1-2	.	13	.	TGCAGCGTTGGTGGGGGGAACGTCTATGGCTACACCTTC	CSVGGGNVYGYTF
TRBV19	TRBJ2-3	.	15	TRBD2	TGTGCCAGTAGGCTGACTAGCGCGACATCAGATACGCAGTATTTT	CASRLTSATSDTQYF
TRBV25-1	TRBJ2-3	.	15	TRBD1	TGTGCCAGCAGTGAAGGAGACAGGGCTGCAGATACGCAGTATTTT	CASSEGDRAADTQYF
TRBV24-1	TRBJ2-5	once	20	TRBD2	TGTGCCACCAGTGATCCCCCTTCGTTTAGCGGGGGCTATCCTCAAGAGACCCAGTACTTC	CATSDPPSFSGGYPQETQYF
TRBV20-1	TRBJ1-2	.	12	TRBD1	TGCAGTGCTAATGACAGGGGGCTTAGCTACACCTTC	CSANDRGLSYTF
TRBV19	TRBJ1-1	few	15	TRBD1	TGTGCCAGTAGTAACCGGGACAGGGCCAGTACTGAAGCTTTCTTT	CASSNRDRASTEAFF
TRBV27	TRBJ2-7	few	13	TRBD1	TGTGCCAGCAGCGTTCGAAAACAGGGGTACAGGTACTTC	CASSVRKQGYRYF
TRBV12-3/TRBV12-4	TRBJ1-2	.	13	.	TGTGCCAGCAGTTTCAGCAGGGAGGATGGCTACACCTTC	CASSFSREDGYTF
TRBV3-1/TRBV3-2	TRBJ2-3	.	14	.	TGTGCCAGCAGCCTGGGACTTCACACAGATACGCAGTATTTT	CASSLGLHTDTQYF
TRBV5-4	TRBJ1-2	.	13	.	TGTGCCAGCAGCGGGGGACAAAACTATGGCTACACCTTC	CASSGGQNYGYTF
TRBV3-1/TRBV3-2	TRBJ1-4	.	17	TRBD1	TGTGCCAGCAGCCAAAAAAGTTCCGGGACAGGGTGGGAAAAACTGTTTTTT	CASSQKSSGTGWEKLFF
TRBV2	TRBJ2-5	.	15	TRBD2	TGTGCCAGCAACCGGGTAGCGGGGGGAAAAGAGACCCAGTACTTC	CASNRVAGGKETQYF
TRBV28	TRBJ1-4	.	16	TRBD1	TGTGCCAGCAGTTCCGGTGGGACAGGGAGCTTTGAAAAACTGTTTTTT	CASSSGGTGSFEKLFF